What follows are 25 T cell receptor beta chains derived from one specimen sequenced in a study of regulatory T cells in long-lasting Graves disease. Through Arm-PCR of CDR3 regions and iRepertoire HTBI primers, TCR beta libraries were built. MiXCR was run by TCRdb on the multiplex PCR reads, yielding one entry per CDR3 protein. The table includes approximately 470,000 distinct CDR3 sequences, around 21% detected once. Time point here: persistent/refractory GD, antithyroid drugs over 5 years with positive TRAb. PBMCs provided the RNA from which the TCR library was made. The sequencing used peripheral blood mononuclear cells (PBMCs), collected when the disease was refractory, from a patient treated with antithyroid drugs. These receptors came from a female donor with Graves disease.

This clonotype has at least ten counts. This sequence joins TRBV28 and TRBJ2-7; perhaps TRBD2 as D (6 bases). Germline loops: CDR1 MDHEN, CDR2 SYDVKM. V was pared by 7 bases and J by 5 bases, with 18 bases between. CDR3 length: 14 amino acids. CDR3 loop: CASTGGWGSNEQYF. The CDR3 DNA is TGTGCCAGCACCGGGGGATGGGGTTCCAACGAGCAGTACTTC.

This clonotype has ten or more counts. V is TRBV5-1 and J is TRBJ2-7, with 8 bases aligning to TRBD2. CDR3 length equals 16 residues. CDR1 is SGHRS and CDR2 is YFSETQ in the germline V gene. The ends lost 0 bases at V and 2 bases at J; junction bases unmatched: 7. The CDR3 DNA reads as TGCGCCAGCAGCTTGGACTCCGGGGGGGTTCCCTACGAGCAGTACTTC. Amino acid sequence: CASSLDSGGVPYEQYF.

Comment on this clonotype: One end of the junction fails to match germline, which may point to a read error. The rearrangement links TRBV5-1 to TRBJ2-7; 7 bases line up with TRBD2. Germline values: CDR1 SGHRS, CDR2 YFSETQ. This CDR3 spans 12 amino acids. CDR3 nucleotides: TGCACCAGCAGCCAAGCCGGGACTAAAAAGTACTTC. Residues: CTSSQAGTKKYF.

This clonotype was recorded many times. The V call is TRBV7-2, the J call TRBJ2-7, with 15 nucleotides matching TRBD2. Germline assignment: CDR1 SGHTA and CDR2 FQGNSA. V was pared by 2 bases and J by 5 bases, with 10 bases of the junction left unmatched. The CDR3 has 18 amino acids. Here the CDR3 reads CASSLSVRTSGRAHEQYF. In DNA form, the CDR3 reads TGTGCCAGCAGCTTATCAGTTCGGACTAGCGGGAGGGCCCACGAGCAGTACTTC.

V usage is TRBV28 and J usage is TRBJ2-6; 9 nucleotides align to TRBD1. The CDR3 loop spans 21 amino acids. The V and J ends lost 2 bases and 2 bases, in that order; junction bases with no gene match: 16. Germline CDR1 MDHEN, CDR2 SYDVKM. The CDR3 DNA sequence: TGTGCCAGCAGTTTACGCAGCGTTGAGGGGACAGGGCGACCTGGGGCCAACGTCCTGACTTTC. It translates to CASSLRSVEGTGRPGANVLTF.

This chain joins TRBV10-3 and TRBJ2-2, with D perhaps matching TRBD1 (5 bases). This CDR3 spans 15 amino acids. Germline-derived CDR1 and CDR2 are ENHRY and SYGVKD. V dropped 2 bases and J dropped 7 bases, with 14 bases sitting between them. In DNA, the CDR3 is TGTGCCATCAGTGAGGTTCTGATTCAGGGCGGGGAGCTGTTTTTT. It translates to CAISEVLIQGGELFF.

The chain joins TRBV6-1 to TRBJ2-5, with 8 bases that match TRBD2. After removal of 7 bases from V and 3 bases from J, the junction contained 7 bases not matched to a gene. CDR3 length: 14 residues. Germline CDR1 MNHNS, CDR2 SASEGT. This CDR3 reads CASISSGSKETQYF. In nucleotides, the CDR3 is TGTGCCAGCATTTCGAGCGGGAGTAAAGAGACCCAGTACTTC.

This clonotype was counted many times. This rearrangement joins TRBV3-1 to TRBJ1-1; unclear D gene. This CDR3 is 13 amino acids long. Germline V CDR1 and CDR2: LGHDT, YNNKEL (reference sequence). V gave up 3 bases and J gave up 3 bases, with 8 bases separating them. The CDR3 here is CASSQTPYTEAFF. CDR3 sequence (DNA): TGTGCCAGCAGCCAGACTCCTTACACTGAAGCTTTCTTT.

V usage is TRBV6-2 or TRBV6-3 and J usage is TRBJ2-2, with TRBD2 matching over 7 bases. J gave up 3 bases and V 8 bases, and 12 bases lay outside the gene matches. Germline V gives CDR1 MNHEY, CDR2 SVGEGT. The CDR3 length is 16 residues. DNA of the CDR3: TGTGCCAGCCTATCCTTGGGGGGGTCGTACACCGGGGAGCTGTTTTTT. It translates to CASLSLGGSYTGELFF.

In its sample, this clonotype was seen many times. The chain links TRBV6-2 or TRBV6-3 to TRBJ2-5, with D possibly TRBD2 on 5 matching bases. The length of the CDR3 is 14 residues. The germline V gene has CDR1 MNHEY and CDR2 SVGEGT. V was trimmed by 0 bases and J by 4 bases, leaving 9 bases between them. CDR3 region: CASSYSRVGETQYF. The CDR3 DNA follows: TGTGCCAGCAGTTACTCGAGGGTGGGAGAGACCCAGTACTTC.

To note about this clonotype: A junction end diverges from the germline sequence, so it may reflect a read error. Here the CDR3 reads CVSSLQGAREKLFF. Here the CDR3 DNA reads TGTGTCAGCAGCTTACAAGGGGCTAGGGAAAAACTGTTTTTT. The chain recombines TRBV12-3 or TRBV12-4 with TRBJ1-4; possible D gene TRBD1, 5 bases. This CDR3 has 14 amino acids.

This clonotype was counted a single time. This may arise from a read error, as a much more abundant clone is one base away. This chain joins TRBV3-1 and TRBJ2-7; D is ambiguous. The germline CDR1 and CDR2 sequences are LGHDT and YNNKEL (reference sequence). The CDR3 covers 15 residues. Trimming shortened V by 0 bases and J by 3 bases, and 12 bases separated the two germline ends. The CDR3 coding sequence is TGTGCCAGCAGCCAAGAGGTCGCCAAAGACTACGAGCAGTACTTC. The encoded protein is CASSQEVAKDYEQYF.

Remarks on this clonotype: Because it lacks the conserved phenylalanine or tryptophan at the end, this CDR3 is likely a read error. The chain recombines TRBV30 with TRBJ2-7, with 9 bases identical to TRBD1. The CDR3 sequence is 16 residues long. Germline V gene data show CDR1 as GTSNPN and CDR2 as SVGIG (reference sequence). With 0 bases clipped from V and 6 bases from J, the junction kept 12 bases outside the gene matches. DNA for the CDR3: TGTGCCTGGAGTGTAGAGACAGGGGGACCTGGCGGCGAGCAGTACATC. Its translation: CAWSVETGGPGGEQYI.

The sample holds a few counts of this clonotype. This CDR3 reads CASSIAGGDYEQYF. In DNA form, the CDR3 reads TGTGCCAGTAGTATTGCCGGGGGGGACTACGAGCAGTACTTC. The chain links TRBV19 to TRBJ2-7; 8 nucleotides align to TRBD2. Trimming removed 3 bases from V and 3 bases from J; junction bases left unmatched: 4. CDR3 length equals 14 residues. In germline, CDR1 is LNHDA, CDR2 SQIVND (reference sequence).

This clonotype was seen only a few times. The chain employs TRBV7-8 and TRBJ2-1; tentative D call: TRBD1 (5 bases). V was trimmed by 3 bases and J by 7 bases, leaving 19 bases between them. Per the germline V gene, CDR1 is SGHVS and CDR2 is FQNEAQ. CDR3 length: 16 amino acids. CDR3 amino acids: CASSFREGFWGNEQFF. CDR3 DNA sequence: TGTGCCAGCAGCTTCAGGGAAGGGTTTTGGGGAAATGAGCAGTTCTTC. Full variable domain (rest looked up from reference TRBV7-8 and TRBJ2-1): GAGVSQSPRYKVAKRGQDVALRCDPISGHVSLFWYQQALGQGPEFLTYFQNEAQLDKSGLPSDRFFAERPEGSVSTLKIQRTQQEDSAVYLCASSFREGFWGNEQFFGPGTRLTVL.

This clonotype showed up just a few times. CDR3 coding DNA: TGTGCCAGCAGCCCGACTAGCGGGAGTCTCAATGAGCAGTTCTTC. It codes for CASSPTSGSLNEQFF. J is TRBJ2-1 and V is TRBV27, with 12 bases matching TRBD2. Germline V CDR1 and CDR2: MNHEY, SMNVEV (reference sequence). The CDR3 has 15 amino acids. V lost 6 bases, J lost 6 bases, and 6 bases stayed unmatched.

This clonotype was detected ten times or more. V and J are TRBV20-1 and TRBJ2-5, with 10 bases lining up with TRBD2. Germline V gene lookup returns CDR1 DFQATT and CDR2 SNEGSKA (reference sequence). The V segment lost 5 bases and the J segment 1 base; nucleotides outside the gene matches: 16. CDR3 length: 18 amino acids. The CDR3, as DNA: TGCAGTGCTCCGAGCGGACTAGCGGCCCTAGGGTTCCAAGAGACCCAGTACTTC. Its translation is CSAPSGLAALGFQETQYF.

V usage is TRBV9 and J usage is TRBJ1-4, with D hard to call. CDR1 SGDLS and CDR2 YYNGEE come from the germline V gene. The CDR3 is made up of 15 amino acids. V lost 3 bases, J lost 4 bases, and 13 bases lay in between. CDR3: CASSEDGRSNEKLFF. The CDR3 DNA reads as TGTGCCAGCAGCGAGGACGGAAGAAGTAATGAAAAACTGTTTTTT.

This clonotype was seen ten or more times. This rearrangement joins TRBV11-2 to TRBJ2-2, with TRBD2 identical over 12 bases. J lost 5 bases, V lost 5 bases, and 12 bases had no gene match. The CDR3 has 18 residues. Germline V gives CDR1 SGHAT, CDR2 FQNNGV. In DNA form, the CDR3 reads TGTGCCAGCAGCCCACAGACACTAGCGGGAGGTGGGACCGGGGAGCTGTTTTTT. Amino acids: CASSPQTLAGGGTGELFF.

V usage is TRBV5-1 and J usage is TRBJ2-5; 9 bases are a match to TRBD2. V was clipped by 4 bases and J by 5 bases; unmatched bases: 15. Germline lookup yields CDR1 SGHRS and CDR2 YFSETQ. This CDR3 region has 17 residues. The CDR3 protein is CASSILSRTSVYETQYF. The CDR3 nucleotides read TGCGCCAGCAGCATACTATCGAGGACTAGCGTCTACGAGACCCAGTACTTC.

This clonotype showed up just a few times. The chain has TRBV24-1 and TRBJ1-2, with D possibly TRBD1 on 5 matching bases. The CDR3 extends over 14 amino acids. From germline, CDR1 is KGHDR and CDR2 SFDVKD. The V and J ends lost 4 bases and 0 bases respectively, with 8 bases between them. The CDR3: CATSDGHANYGYTF. The CDR3 DNA sequence: TGTGCCACCAGTGACGGACACGCTAACTATGGCTACACCTTC.

CDR3 DNA sequence: TGTGCCAGCAGTCTATCGGGCAGGGGGATAAGGGAGCAGTACTTC. Amino acids: CASSLSGRGIREQYF. The chain uses TRBV28 and TRBJ2-7, with 7 bases matching TRBD1. The germline gives CDR1 MDHEN, CDR2 SYDVKM. There are 15 residues in the CDR3. The trim removed 5 bases at V and 7 bases at J, leaving 14 bases unmatched.

The rearrangement links TRBV4-3 to TRBJ2-7; the match to TRBD2 covers 9 bases. Germline V gives CDR1 LGHNA, CDR2 YSLEER. V dropped 8 bases and J dropped 5; count of bases not matched to a gene: 13. This CDR3 is built from 15 residues. The CDR3 DNA sequence: TGCGCCAGCGGACCAGCGGGTAGCGGGAGCGACGAGCAGTACTTC. It yields the protein CASGPAGSGSDEQYF.

The sample holds many counts of this clonotype. The J gene is TRBJ2-4, the V gene TRBV2, with D perhaps TRBD2 (6 bases). CDR3 length equals 15 residues. Per the germline V gene, CDR1 is SNHLY and CDR2 is FYNNEI. With 6 bases removed from V and 7 bases from J, the gap between germline ends came to 19 bases. The CDR3 sequence: CASSLSTSSMNIQYF. The CDR3 DNA follows: TGTGCCAGCAGCTTATCGACTAGTAGTATGAACATTCAGTACTTC.

In this sample, this clonotype turned up a few times. This chain connects TRBV20-1 to TRBJ2-7; 9 bases fit TRBD2. CDR1 is DFQATT and CDR2 is SNEGSKA in the germline V gene (reference sequence). V dropped 1 base and J dropped 3; count of bases not matched to a gene: 10. The length of the CDR3 is 16 residues. The CDR3 nucleotides read TGCAGTGCTAGAGGACTAGCGGCCCTAGCCGTCTACGAGCAGTACTTC. The encoded protein is CSARGLAALAVYEQYF.